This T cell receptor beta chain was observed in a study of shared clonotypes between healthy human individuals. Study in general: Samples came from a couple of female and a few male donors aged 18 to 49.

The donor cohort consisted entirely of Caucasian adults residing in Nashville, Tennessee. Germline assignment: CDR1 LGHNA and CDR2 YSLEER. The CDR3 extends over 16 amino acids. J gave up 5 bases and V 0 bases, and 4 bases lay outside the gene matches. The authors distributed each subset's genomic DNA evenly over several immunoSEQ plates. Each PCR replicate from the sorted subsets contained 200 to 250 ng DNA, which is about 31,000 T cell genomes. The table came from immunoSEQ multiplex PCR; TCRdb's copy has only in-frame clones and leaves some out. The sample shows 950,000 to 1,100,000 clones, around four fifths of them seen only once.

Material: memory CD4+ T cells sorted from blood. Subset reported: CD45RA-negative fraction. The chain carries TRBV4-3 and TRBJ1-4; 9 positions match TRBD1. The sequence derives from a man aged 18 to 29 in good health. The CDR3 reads CASSQDTGGNNEKLFF. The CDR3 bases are TGCGCCAGCAGCCAAGATACAGGGGGCAACAATGAAAAACTGTTTTTT.